The TCR beta chain described here comes from a study of T cell responses to AZD1222 COVID-19 vaccine. Study-level background: Samples with a second dose at about 4 or about 12 weeks were pooled together.

The CDR3 runs to 16 residues. Germline V gene sequence: CDR1 KGHDR, CDR2 SFDVKD. With 4 bases clipped from V and 4 bases from J, the junction kept 8 bases outside the gene matches. Whole-study results and caveats: Clonal diversity may have been underestimated, and the donors were mostly white British, with more females than males. Repertoire sampling was restricted to post-peak T cell response timepoints. Across the whole spike, CD4 TCRs peaked at regions 160-218 and 743-854.

A remark on this clone: No antigen is known for it.

Sequenced by immunoSEQ multiplex PCR; TCRdb stores in-frame clones only, minus some. Counted here are 97,000 or so clones, more than 70% occurring once; the ten biggest clones make up approximately 15%. This TCR was sampled from an adult in good health. The material sequenced was peripheral blood, taken on day 0 of AZD1222 vaccination. This sequence joins TRBV24-1 and TRBJ2-3; 9 bases are a match to TRBD1. DNA of the CDR3: TGTGCCACCAGTGACCCAGCGGGACAGGGTGCAGATACGCAGTATTTT. Translated: CATSDPAGQGADTQYF.